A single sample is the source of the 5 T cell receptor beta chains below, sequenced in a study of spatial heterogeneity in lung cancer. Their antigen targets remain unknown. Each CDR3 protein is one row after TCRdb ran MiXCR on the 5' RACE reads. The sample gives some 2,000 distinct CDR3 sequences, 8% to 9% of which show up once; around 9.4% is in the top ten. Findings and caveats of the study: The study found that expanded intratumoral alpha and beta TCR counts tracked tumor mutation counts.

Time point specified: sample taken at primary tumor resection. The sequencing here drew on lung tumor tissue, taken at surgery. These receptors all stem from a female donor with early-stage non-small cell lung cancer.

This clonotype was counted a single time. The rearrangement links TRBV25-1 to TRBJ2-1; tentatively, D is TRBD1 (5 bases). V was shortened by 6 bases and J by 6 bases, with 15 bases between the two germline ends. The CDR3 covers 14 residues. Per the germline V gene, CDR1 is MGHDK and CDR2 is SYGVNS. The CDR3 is CASRDTKYLNEQFF. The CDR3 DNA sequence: TGTGCCAGCAGGGACACCAAATACCTCAATGAGCAGTTCTTC.

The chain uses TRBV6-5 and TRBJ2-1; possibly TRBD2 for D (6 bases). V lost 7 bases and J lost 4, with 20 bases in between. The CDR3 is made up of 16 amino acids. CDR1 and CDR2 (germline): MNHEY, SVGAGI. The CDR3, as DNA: TGTGCCAGCAATAGGAGGGAGCCCCTTTTTTACAATGAGCAGTTCTTC. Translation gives CASNRREPLFYNEQFF.

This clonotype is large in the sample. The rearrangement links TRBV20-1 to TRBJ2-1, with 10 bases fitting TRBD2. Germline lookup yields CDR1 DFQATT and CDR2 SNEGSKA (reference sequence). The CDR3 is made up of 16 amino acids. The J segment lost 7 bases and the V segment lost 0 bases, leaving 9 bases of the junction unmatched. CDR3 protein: CSARDRAGLATNEQFF. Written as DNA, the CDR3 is TGCAGTGCTAGAGATAGGGCGGGACTAGCGACGAATGAGCAGTTCTTC.

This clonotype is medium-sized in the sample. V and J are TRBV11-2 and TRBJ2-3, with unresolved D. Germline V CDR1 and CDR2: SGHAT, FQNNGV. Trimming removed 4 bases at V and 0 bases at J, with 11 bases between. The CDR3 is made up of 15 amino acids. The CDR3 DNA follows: TGTGCCAGCAGCTCTCAGCCAACTAGCACAGATACGCAGTATTTT. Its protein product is CASSSQPTSTDTQYF.

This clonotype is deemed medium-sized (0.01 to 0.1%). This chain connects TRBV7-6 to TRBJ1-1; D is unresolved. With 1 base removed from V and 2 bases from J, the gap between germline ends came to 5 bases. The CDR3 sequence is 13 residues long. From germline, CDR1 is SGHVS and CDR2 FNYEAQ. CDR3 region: CASSLDVNTEAFF. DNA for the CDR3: TGTGCCAGCAGCTTAGACGTAAACACTGAAGCTTTCTTT.